The 17 T cell receptor beta chains presented below share a single source sample, sequenced in a study of control samples from healthy donors and cancer patients. Only in-frame clones appear in the TCRdb table, and some are missing; sequencing was by immunoSEQ multiplex PCR. The table records around 81,000 clones, approximately 93% of them present only once. The sequenced sample consisted of blood. Receptors were obtained from a woman in her thirties in good health.

V is TRBV29-1 and J is TRBJ2-4; TRBD1 aligns across 8 bases. Losses at the gene ends were 5 bases for V and 2 bases for J; bases not matched to a gene: 11. CDR3 length: 16 amino acids. In germline, CDR1 is SQVTM, CDR2 ANQGSEA. Here the CDR3 DNA reads TGCAGCGTTCTTAATCGGACAGGGCCACCCAAAAACATTCAGTACTTC. This translates into CSVLNRTGPPKNIQYF. Full variable domain (outside the CDR3, taken from reference TRBV29-1 and TRBJ2-4): SAVISQKPSRDICQRGTSLTIQCQVDSQVTMMFWYRQQPGQSLTLIATANQGSEATYESGFVIDKFPISRPNLTFSTLTVSNMSPEDSSIYLCSVLNRTGPPKNIQYFGAGTRLSVL.

This clone showed up just once. The chain employs TRBV18 and TRBJ1-6; 7 bases are a match to TRBD1. From germline, CDR1 is KGHSH and CDR2 LQKENI. The trim removed 1 base at V and 5 bases at J, leaving 8 bases unmatched. CDR3 length: 17 residues. CDR3 sequence reads: CASSPRGRGIDNSPLHF. CDR3 coding DNA: TGTGCCAGCTCACCACGAGGCAGGGGGATAGATAATTCACCCCTCCACTTT.

This chain connects TRBV18 to TRBJ1-2; D gene uncertain. The germline CDR1 and CDR2 sequences are KGHSH and LQKENI. Trimming took off 5 bases at V and 3 bases at J, with 13 bases between the two ends. The length of the CDR3 is 14 residues. CDR3 sequence: CASSKTQGDYGYTF. In nucleotides, the CDR3 is TGTGCCAGCTCAAAAACCCAAGGCGACTATGGCTACACCTTC. The variable domain in full, with the rest retrieved from reference TRBV18 and TRBJ1-2, is NAGVMQNPRHLVRRRGQEARLRCSPMKGHSHVYWYRQLPEEGLKFMVYLQKENIIDESGMPKERFSAEFPKEGPSILRIQQVVRGDSAAYFCASSKTQGDYGYTFGSGTRLTVV.

The chain combines TRBV6-4 with TRBJ2-1; tentatively, D is TRBD2 (5 bases). Trimming removed 0 bases at V and 6 bases at J, with 12 bases between. The germline V gene encodes CDR1 MRHNA and CDR2 SNTAGT. The CDR3 sequence is 15 residues long. The CDR3 DNA reads TGTGCCAGCAGTGACTCAGCCGGGAAACCCAATGAGCAGTTCTTC. This codes for CASSDSAGKPNEQFF.

CDR3 nucleotide sequence: TGTGCCAGCAGCTTGGTTCCGGGCATTGGAAATCAGCCCCAGCATTTT. Its translation: CASSLVPGIGNQPQHF. The chain recombines TRBV5-5 with TRBJ1-5; D call uncertain. V was trimmed by 0 bases and J by 4 bases, leaving 14 bases between them. CDR1 and CDR2 (germline): SGHKS, YYEKEE (reference sequence). The CDR3 runs 16 residues.

The chain links TRBV7-9 to TRBJ1-1; D gene unclear. This CDR3 is built from 12 residues. In germline, CDR1 is SEHNR, CDR2 FQNEAQ (reference sequence). Trimming stripped 5 bases from V and 5 bases from J, with 9 bases between. CDR3 nucleotides: TGTGCCAGCAGCCCGCTGGGAACTGAAGCTTTCTTT. Its translation: CASSPLGTEAFF.

The chain has TRBV5-6 and TRBJ1-5; D gene unclear. Trimming removed 4 bases at V and 4 bases at J, with 9 bases between. This CDR3 comprises 13 residues. The germline V gene has CDR1 SGHDT and CDR2 YYEEEE. CDR3 sequence: CASSKELNQPQHF. CDR3 DNA sequence: TGTGCCAGCAGCAAGGAACTAAATCAGCCCCAGCATTTT.

This chain uses TRBV6-5 with TRBJ1-1, with D uncertain. V was cut by 6 bases and J by 0 bases, with 11 bases left in between. Germline CDR1 and CDR2: MNHEY and SVGAGI. CDR3 length: 14 amino acids. The CDR3 DNA reads TGTGCCAGCAGGGGATGGGATATGAACACTGAAGCTTTCTTT. As protein: CASRGWDMNTEAFF.

V usage is TRBV2 and J usage is TRBJ1-5; TRBD1 is a possible D gene (6 bases). The CDR3 extends over 15 amino acids. Germline lookup yields CDR1 SNHLY and CDR2 FYNNEI. The V and J ends lost 7 bases and 1 base respectively, with 14 bases between them. The CDR3 DNA reads TGTGCCAGCAAAATGGGGGCTGGGAGCAATCAGCCCCAGCATTTT. This translates into CASKMGAGSNQPQHF.

This chain uses TRBV27 with TRBJ1-5, with 7 bases identical to TRBD1. The CDR3 is made up of 16 amino acids. Germline values: CDR1 MNHEY, CDR2 SMNVEV (reference sequence). Trimming cost V 2 bases and J 1 base; bases outside gene matches: 5. In DNA form, the CDR3 reads TGTGCCAGCAGTTTAACGTGGACAGGAAGCAATCAGCCCCAGCATTTT. It specifies CASSLTWTGSNQPQHF.

V is TRBV5-4 and J is TRBJ2-7, with TRBD2 matching 9 bases. Germline lookup yields CDR1 SGHNT and CDR2 YYREEE (reference sequence). The CDR3 runs 16 residues. J gave up 0 bases and V 4 bases, and 8 bases lay outside the gene matches. The CDR3 here is CASSLPAGGTSYEQYF. In DNA, the CDR3 is TGTGCCAGCAGCCTTCCAGCGGGGGGCACCTCCTACGAGCAGTACTTC.

This sequence joins TRBV5-6 and TRBJ2-5; D ambiguous. The CDR3 runs to 13 residues. The ends were cut back, 0 bases at V and 7 bases at J, with 10 bases in the middle. Germline V gene data show CDR1 as SGHDT and CDR2 as YYEEEE. The CDR3 nucleotides read TGTGCCAGCAGCTTGGGTCCCGAGCGGACCCAGTACTTC. Translation: CASSLGPERTQYF.

For this clone: A read error may produce the germline difference seen at one junction end. Other nucleotide sequences from this sample produce the same CDR3. The genes are TRBV11-3 and TRBJ2-1, with D unresolved. Germline loops: CDR1 SGHNT, CDR2 YENEEA. This CDR3 comprises 12 residues. CDR3 DNA sequence: TGCGCCAGCAGCCCGGATCACAATGAGCAGTTCTTC. This codes for CASSPDHNEQFF.

The CDR3 region is CASRQTLQGPYGYTF. The CDR3 DNA follows: TGTGCCAGCAGGCAAACGCTCCAGGGGCCCTATGGCTACACCTTC. The chain uses TRBV3-1 (or the pseudogene TRBV3-2) and TRBJ1-2; D is possibly TRBD1 (6 bases). The CDR3 consists of 15 residues. The germline CDR1 and CDR2 sequences are LGHDT and YNNKEL (reference sequence). The ends were cut back, 6 bases at V and 4 bases at J, with 18 bases in the middle.

The chain links TRBV30 to TRBJ2-2; D is perhaps TRBD1 (6 bases). This CDR3 has 14 residues. Trimming took off 4 bases at V and 2 bases at J, with 11 bases between the two ends. Germline V lookup: CDR1 GTSNPN, CDR2 SVGIG (reference sequence). CDR3 DNA: TGTGCCTGGAACAGGGTTGTAAACACCGGGGAGCTGTTTTTT. Protein sequence: CAWNRVVNTGELFF. The complete variable domain, with remaining parts taken from reference TRBV30 and TRBJ2-2, reads SQTIHQWPATLVQPVGSPLSLECTVEGTSNPNLYWYRQAAGRGLQLLFYSVGIGQISSEVPQNLSASRPQDRQFILSSKKLLLSDSGFYLCAWNRVVNTGELFFGEGSRLTVL.

This clone was found a few times. The rearrangement links TRBV10-3 to TRBJ2-1, with 12 bases that match TRBD2. This CDR3 is 13 amino acids long. The V gene's germline CDR1 is ENHRY and CDR2 SYGVKD. The ends lost 8 bases at V and 4 bases at J; junction bases unmatched: 0. The CDR3, as DNA: TGTGCCATCGGGACTAGCGGGTACAATGAGCAGTTCTTC. Its protein product is CAIGTSGYNEQFF.

The CDR3 here is CASSLALRQGRFGYTF. As DNA, the CDR3 is TGCGCCAGCAGCTTGGCCTTGAGACAGGGGAGGTTTGGCTACACCTTC. The rearrangement joins TRBV5-1 to TRBJ1-2; TRBD1 agrees at 8 bases. The CDR3 is 16 residues long. V lost 0 bases, J lost 7 bases, and 11 bases stayed unmatched. Germline values: CDR1 SGHRS, CDR2 YFSETQ. Drawing the rest from reference TRBV5-1 and TRBJ1-2, the complete variable domain is KAGVTQTPRYLIKTRGQQVTLSCSPISGHRSVSWYQQTPGQGLQFLFEYFSETQRNKGNFPGRFSGRQFSNSRSEMNVSTLELGDSALYLCASSLALRQGRFGYTFGSGTRLTVV.